The 27 T cell receptor beta chains presented below share a single source sample, sequenced in a study of cytomegalovirus exposure and HLA in healthy donors. Produced via immunoSEQ multiplex PCR; TCRdb's table is partial and in-frame only. The sample contains about 160,000 clones, around 92% of which appear only once. The sequencing input was PBMCs. The receptors were gathered from a woman under 30 in good health and CMV-seropositive.

V gene TRBV5-4 combines with J gene TRBJ2-7, with 9 bases lining up with TRBD1. In germline, CDR1 is SGHNT, CDR2 YYREEE (reference sequence). The CDR3 covers 15 residues. J gave up 1 base and V 4 bases, and 6 bases lay outside the gene matches. Here the CDR3 reads CASSQGQGISYEQYF. The DNA of the CDR3 is TGTGCCAGCAGCCAGGGACAGGGAATTTCCTACGAGCAGTACTTC. Drawing the rest from reference TRBV5-4 and TRBJ2-7, the complete variable domain is ETGVTQSPTHLIKTRGQQVTLRCSSQSGHNTVSWYQQALGQGPQFIFQYYREEENGRGNFPPRFSGLQFPNYSSELNVNALELDDSALYLCASSQGQGISYEQYFGPGTRLTVT.

The V gene is TRBV14, the J gene TRBJ1-1; D is uncertain. Trimming cost V 6 bases and J 0 bases, with 8 bases left between them. The CDR3 totals 13 residues. The germline gives CDR1 SGHDN, CDR2 FVKESK. The CDR3 protein is CASSRLMNTEAFF. In DNA, the CDR3 is TGTGCCAGCAGTCGCCTAATGAACACTGAAGCTTTCTTT.

This sequence joins TRBV9 and TRBJ1-4, with TRBD1 matching 7 bases. V shed 0 bases, J shed 7 bases, and the junction held 9 bases outside the gene matches. From germline, CDR1 is SGDLS and CDR2 YYNGEE. This CDR3 comprises 16 residues. Written as DNA, the CDR3 is TGTGCCAGCAGCGTAGCTATTGGACAGGAGGGTGAAAAACTGTTTTTT. Translating gives CASSVAIGQEGEKLFF.

The chain has TRBV7-9 and TRBJ1-3, with D unresolved. The CDR3 has 16 amino acids. Trimming cost V 4 bases and J 0 bases, with 13 bases left between them. CDR1 and CDR2 (germline): SEHNR, FQNEAQ (reference sequence). CDR3 nucleotide sequence: TGTGCCAGCAGCTCCAAACAGCTTTCCTCTGGAAACACCATATATTTT. Translated, it gives CASSSKQLSSGNTIYF.

The chain carries TRBV4-2 and TRBJ2-5, with D possibly matching TRBD1 (6 bases). The germline V gene encodes CDR1 LGHNA and CDR2 YNFKEQ. This CDR3 is 14 amino acids long. Between the trimmed V and J ends, which lost 1 base and 9 bases, there was a span of 15 bases. The CDR3 reads CASSQVGDTGPQYF. The CDR3 coding sequence is TGTGCCAGCAGCCAAGTCGGGGACACCGGCCCCCAGTACTTC.

Only one count was recorded for this clone. The chain is built from TRBV7-2 and TRBJ1-3; D is unresolved. CDR3 length: 12 residues. With 3 bases removed from V and 9 bases from J, the gap between germline ends came to 9 bases. The germline V gene encodes CDR1 SGHTA and CDR2 FQGNSA. The CDR3 DNA sequence: TGTGCCAGCAGCTTCGACCGCGGCACCATATATTTT. It translates to CASSFDRGTIYF.

This chain connects TRBV27 to TRBJ2-3; D not resolved. Trimming shortened V by 2 bases and J by 0 bases, and 6 bases separated the two germline ends. The germline CDR1 and CDR2 sequences are MNHEY and SMNVEV (reference sequence). The length of the CDR3 is 14 residues. The CDR3 region has the DNA TGTGCCAGCAGTTTACAGGCGAGCACAGATACGCAGTATTTT. Translation: CASSLQASTDTQYF.

The chain joins TRBV14 to TRBJ2-1; 12 nucleotides agree with TRBD2. The germline V gene encodes CDR1 SGHDN and CDR2 FVKESK. The CDR3 covers 18 residues. J gave up 7 bases and V 4 bases, and 14 bases lay outside the gene matches. The CDR3 nucleotides read TGTGCCAGCAGCCGGATACCGAAGACTAGCGGGAGAAAAAATGAGCAGTTCTTC. This encodes CASSRIPKTSGRKNEQFF.

The chain couples TRBV7-9 to TRBJ2-1, with a tentative D call TRBD2 (6 bases). Germline V gene lookup returns CDR1 SEHNR and CDR2 FQNEAQ (reference sequence). The CDR3 has 15 residues. Trimming stripped 1 base from V and 2 bases from J, with 9 bases between. In nucleotides, the CDR3 is TGTGCCAGCAGCTTAGTGGCGGGACCCTACAATGAGCAGTTCTTC. Translating it yields CASSLVAGPYNEQFF.

The chain has TRBV5-6 and TRBJ2-7, with a possible D match to TRBD2 (5 bases). The CDR3 has 13 residues. V gave up 2 bases and J gave up 6 bases, with 12 bases separating them. Germline CDR1 SGHDT, CDR2 YYEEEE. The CDR3 protein is CASSFITSREQYF. CDR3 nucleotide sequence: TGTGCCAGCAGCTTCATAACTAGTCGCGAGCAGTACTTC.

CDR3 residues: CASSFSRGLTNIQYF. The CDR3 nucleotides are TGTGCCAGCAGCTTTAGCCGGGGACTGACAAACATTCAGTACTTC. The J gene is TRBJ2-4, the V gene TRBV13; perhaps TRBD2 as D (6 bases). Trimming removed 3 bases at V and 6 bases at J, with 15 bases between. There are 15 residues in the CDR3. Germline V CDR1 and CDR2: PRHDT, FYEKMQ (reference sequence).

Comment on this clone: The same CDR3 can be traced to other DNA sequences in this sample. The rearrangement joins TRBV6-1 to TRBJ1-1, with D perhaps TRBD1 (6 bases). Trimming took 0 bases from V and 4 from J, leaving 6 bases between them. The CDR3 runs 13 residues. CDR1 MNHNS and CDR2 SASEGT come from the germline V gene. The CDR3 DNA reads TGTGCCAGCAGTGAAGCGGGGGCCACTGAAGCTTTCTTT. Translating gives CASSEAGATEAFF.

V usage is TRBV28 and J usage is TRBJ1-5; D call uncertain. CDR1 and CDR2 (germline): MDHEN, SYDVKM. CDR3 length equals 16 residues. The ends were cut back, 7 bases at V and 2 bases at J, with 18 bases in the middle. CDR3 loop: CASTLRVPRRNQPQHF. The DNA for the CDR3 is TGTGCCAGCACCCTACGGGTCCCACGCCGCAATCAGCCCCAGCATTTT.

The CDR3 DNA follows: TGTGCCAGCAGCTCGAGGCCCGGGAGAGGTGTTTACGAGCAGTACTTC. It codes for CASSSRPGRGVYEQYF. This sequence joins TRBV7-9 and TRBJ2-7, with D possibly matching TRBD2 (6 bases). Looked up from germline, CDR1 is SEHNR and CDR2 is FQNEAQ (reference sequence). The CDR3 runs 16 residues. Between the trimmed V and J ends, which lost 4 bases and 4 bases, there was a span of 20 bases. Complete variable domain (other parts from reference TRBV7-9 and TRBJ2-7): DTGVSQNPRHKITKRGQNVTFRCDPISEHNRLYWYRQTLGQGPEFLTYFQNEAQLEKSRLLSDRFSAERPKGSFSTLEIQRTEQGDSAMYLCASSSRPGRGVYEQYFGPGTRLTVT.

J is TRBJ2-7 and V is TRBV5-6; D gene unclear. V was trimmed by 4 bases and J by 3 bases, leaving 17 bases between them. The CDR3 extends over 15 amino acids. Germline V lookup: CDR1 SGHDT, CDR2 YYEEEE. CDR3 loop: CASSLGRSLYYEQYF. The DNA for the CDR3 is TGTGCCAGCAGCCTTGGCCGTTCTCTTTACTACGAGCAGTACTTC. The variable domain in full, with the rest retrieved from reference TRBV5-6 and TRBJ2-7, is DAGVTQSPTHLIKTRGQQVTLRCSPKSGHDTVSWYQQALGQGPQFIFQYYEEEERQRGNFPDRFSGHQFPNYSSELNVNALLLGDSALYLCASSLGRSLYYEQYFGPGTRLTVT.

This chain joins TRBV9 and TRBJ2-5; 7 bases are a match to TRBD1. From germline, CDR1 is SGDLS and CDR2 YYNGEE. The CDR3 contains 15 residues. V lost 0 bases, J lost 5 bases, and 7 bases stayed unmatched. The CDR3 loop reads CASSVGSGGWETQYF. The CDR3 region has the DNA TGTGCCAGCAGCGTAGGATCAGGGGGATGGGAGACCCAGTACTTC.

V gene TRBV9 combines with J gene TRBJ1-5; D gene uncertain. Germline-derived CDR1 and CDR2 are SGDLS and YYNGEE. V was shortened by 5 bases and J by 5 bases, with 17 bases between the two germline ends. The CDR3 is 15 residues long. The CDR3 loop reads CASSLSPHSDQPQHF. In DNA, the CDR3 is TGTGCCAGCAGTCTCTCGCCCCATTCAGATCAGCCCCAGCATTTT. Full variable domain (missing parts from reference TRBV9 and TRBJ1-5): DSGVTQTPKHLITATGQRVTLRCSPRSGDLSVYWYQQSLDQGLQFLIQYYNGEERAKGNILERFSAQQFPDLHSELNLSSLELGDSALYFCASSLSPHSDQPQHFGDGTRLSIL.

The chain employs TRBV7-2 and TRBJ2-5, with D unclear. Trimming left V 6 bases short and J 0 bases short, with 11 bases between. CDR3 length: 14 residues. Germline CDR1 SGHTA, CDR2 FQGNSA. The CDR3 DNA reads TGTGCCAGCAGGGGCAACCCGTACCAAGAGACCCAGTACTTC. Translating gives CASRGNPYQETQYF.

The chain carries TRBV11-1 and TRBJ1-4; D ambiguous. Germline V lookup: CDR1 SGHAT, CDR2 FQDESV (reference sequence). CDR3 length: 14 amino acids. The V end was cut by 3 bases, the J end by 5 bases, with 10 bases between. The CDR3 region is CASSFSSQNEKLFF. The CDR3 DNA follows: TGTGCCAGCAGCTTCTCATCACAGAATGAAAAACTGTTTTTT.

This clone was seen just once. This chain joins TRBV30 and TRBJ1-4; D may be TRBD1 (6 bases). Germline V CDR1 and CDR2: GTSNPN, SVGIG (reference sequence). V lost 2 bases and J lost 8, with 9 bases in between. The CDR3 has 12 amino acids. The CDR3, as DNA: TGTGCCTGGAGTCCCCAGGGGGAAAAACTGTTTTTT. It encodes CAWSPQGEKLFF.

J is TRBJ2-1 and V is TRBV27, with TRBD1 identical over 12 bases. With 5 bases clipped from V and 7 bases from J, the junction kept 6 bases outside the gene matches. The CDR3 sequence is 15 residues long. The germline V gene encodes CDR1 MNHEY and CDR2 SMNVEV (reference sequence). Here the CDR3 DNA reads TGTGCCAGCAGTCCCGGGACAGGGGGCAAAAATGAGCAGTTCTTC. Its translation is CASSPGTGGKNEQFF.

The CDR3 bases are TGCGCCAGCAGCCATCCAGGACTAGCGGGAGGGGACCCCGAGCAGTACTTC. Its protein is CASSHPGLAGGDPEQYF. The rearrangement joins TRBV4-1 to TRBJ2-7; 15 bases are a match to TRBD2. Germline V gene sequence: CDR1 MGHRA, CDR2 YSYEKL. The J segment lost 6 bases and the V segment lost 3 bases, leaving 9 bases of the junction unmatched. The CDR3 has 17 amino acids.

This clone was seen a handful of times. DNA of the CDR3: TGTGCCAGCGGTGGAGGGAGTGGCACAGATACGCAGTATTTT. It yields the protein CASGGGSGTDTQYF. The chain joins TRBV2 to TRBJ2-3; D possibly corresponds to TRBD2 (6 bases). V gave up 8 bases and J gave up 1 base, with 13 bases separating them. Germline CDR1 is SNHLY and CDR2 is FYNNEI. The CDR3 runs 14 residues.

The chain couples TRBV7-8 to TRBJ1-1; 7 nucleotides match TRBD1. V lost 4 bases, J lost 0 bases, and 11 bases stayed unmatched. CDR1 is SGHVS, CDR2 FQNEAQ, per germline. The CDR3 loop spans 17 amino acids. The CDR3 DNA reads as TGTGCCAGCAGCTCCGAGGGGGCCTTTCTTCTGAACACTGAAGCTTTCTTT. Amino acid sequence: CASSSEGAFLLNTEAFF.

The V gene is TRBV25-1, the J gene TRBJ1-2; 9 bases map to TRBD1. The trim removed 5 bases at V and 5 bases at J, leaving 12 bases unmatched. Germline V lookup: CDR1 MGHDK, CDR2 SYGVNS. This CDR3 spans 16 amino acids. CDR3 nucleotides: TGTGCCAGCAGTCTACTGGATCCGGGACAGGGATATGGCTACACCTTC. Amino acid sequence: CASSLLDPGQGYGYTF.

This chain uses TRBV27 with TRBJ1-1; TRBD1 is a possible D gene (6 bases). CDR1 is MNHEY, CDR2 SMNVEV, per germline (reference sequence). V was shortened by 2 bases and J by 1 base, with 14 bases between the two germline ends. CDR3 size: 16 residues. CDR3 sequence reads: CASSLETTGKNTEAFF. Written as DNA, the CDR3 is TGTGCCAGCAGTTTAGAGACGACAGGAAAGAACACTGAAGCTTTCTTT.

J is TRBJ2-2 and V is TRBV6-5; TRBD2 agrees at 8 bases. The CDR3 sequence is 15 residues long. Germline CDR1 reads MNHEY; CDR2 reads SVGAGI. Losses at the gene ends were 8 bases for V and 4 bases for J; bases not matched to a gene: 9. The CDR3 sequence is CASSRPAGVTGELFF. Written as DNA, the CDR3 is TGTGCCAGCTCTAGGCCAGCGGGAGTCACCGGGGAGCTGTTTTTT.